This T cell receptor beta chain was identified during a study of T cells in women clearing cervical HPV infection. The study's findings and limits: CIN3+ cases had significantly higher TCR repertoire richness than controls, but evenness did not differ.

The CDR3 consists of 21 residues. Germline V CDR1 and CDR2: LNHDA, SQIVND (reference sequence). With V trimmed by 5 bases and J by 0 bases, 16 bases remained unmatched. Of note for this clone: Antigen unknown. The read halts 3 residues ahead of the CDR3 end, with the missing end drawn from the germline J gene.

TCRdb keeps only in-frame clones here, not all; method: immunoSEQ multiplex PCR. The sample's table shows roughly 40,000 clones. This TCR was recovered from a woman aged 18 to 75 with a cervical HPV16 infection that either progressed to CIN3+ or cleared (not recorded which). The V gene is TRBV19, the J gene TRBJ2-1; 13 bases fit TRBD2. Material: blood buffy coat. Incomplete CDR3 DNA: TGTGCCAGTAGTTCCGTAGAGTTGGGGACTAGCGGGAACCCCTCCTACAATGAG. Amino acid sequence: CASSSVELGTSGNPSYNE. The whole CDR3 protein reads CASSSVELGTSGNPSYNEQFF.